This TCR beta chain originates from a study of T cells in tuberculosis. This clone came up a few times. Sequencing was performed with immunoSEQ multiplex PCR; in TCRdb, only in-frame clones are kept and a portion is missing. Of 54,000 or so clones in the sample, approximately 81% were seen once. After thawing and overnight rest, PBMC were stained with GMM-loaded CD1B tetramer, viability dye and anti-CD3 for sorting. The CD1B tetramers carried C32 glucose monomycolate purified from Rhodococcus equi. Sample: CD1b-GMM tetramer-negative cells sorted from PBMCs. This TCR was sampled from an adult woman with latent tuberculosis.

The CDR3 here is CASSIPRPNYGYTF. DNA for the CDR3: TGTGCCAGTAGTATACCGAGGCCTAACTATGGCTACACCTTC. The rearrangement links TRBV19 to TRBJ1-2; no reliable D call. CDR1 is LNHDA and CDR2 is SQIVND in the germline V gene (reference sequence). CDR3 length equals 14 residues. Trimming stripped 2 bases from V and 0 bases from J, with 7 bases between.